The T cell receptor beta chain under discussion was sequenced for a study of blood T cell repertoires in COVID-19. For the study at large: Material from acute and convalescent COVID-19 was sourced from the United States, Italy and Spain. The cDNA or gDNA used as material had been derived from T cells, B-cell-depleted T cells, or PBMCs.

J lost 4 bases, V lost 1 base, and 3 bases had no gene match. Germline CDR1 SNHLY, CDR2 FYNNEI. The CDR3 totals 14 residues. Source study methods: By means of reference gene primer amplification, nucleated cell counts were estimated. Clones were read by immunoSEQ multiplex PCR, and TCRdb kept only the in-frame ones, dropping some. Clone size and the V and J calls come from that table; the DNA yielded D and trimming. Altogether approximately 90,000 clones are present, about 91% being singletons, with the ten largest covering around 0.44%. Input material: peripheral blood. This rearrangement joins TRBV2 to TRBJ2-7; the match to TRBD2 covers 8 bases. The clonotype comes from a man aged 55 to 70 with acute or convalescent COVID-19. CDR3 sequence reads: CASSEGTSRYEQYF. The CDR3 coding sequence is TGTGCCAGCAGTGAAGGGACTAGCAGGTACGAGCAGTACTTC.